The 4 T cell receptor beta chains presented below share a single source sample, sequenced in a study of blood T cell repertoires in COVID-19. The data were produced by immunoSEQ multiplex PCR, yet TCRdb's version contains in-frame clones alone and is incomplete. The profile covers a few hundred thousand clones, with nearly 90% appearing a single time and roughly 2.9% taken by the ten largest. The specimen was PBMCs or T cells enriched from blood (not recorded which). The receptors here all came from a woman in her forties or fifties who had been exposed to COVID-19.

A single count supports this clone. The genes are TRBV9 and TRBJ2-3, with 9 positions matching TRBD2. Germline loops: CDR1 SGDLS, CDR2 YYNGEE. After removal of 4 bases from V and 3 bases from J, the junction contained 12 bases not matched to a gene. The CDR3 runs to 17 residues. CDR3 residues: CASSPSGSGGWTDTQYF. The CDR3 bases are TGTGCCAGCAGCCCGAGCGGGAGCGGGGGGTGGACAGATACGCAGTATTTT. Combining the CDR3 with reference TRBV9 and TRBJ2-3 gives the whole variable domain DSGVTQTPKHLITATGQRVTLRCSPRSGDLSVYWYQQSLDQGLQFLIQYYNGEERAKGNILERFSAQQFPDLHSELNLSSLELGDSALYFCASSPSGSGGWTDTQYFGPGTRLTVL.

This chain connects TRBV5-1 to TRBJ1-1, with 9 bases lining up with TRBD1. After removal of 5 bases from V and 6 bases from J, the junction contained 5 bases not matched to a gene. CDR1 and CDR2 (germline): SGHRS, YFSETQ. This CDR3 has 13 amino acids. Here the CDR3 DNA reads TGCGCCAGCAGGGATGGACAGGGGCCTGAAGCTTTCTTT. Translated: CASRDGQGPEAFF.

This clone was counted only a few times. The chain couples TRBV3-1 (or the pseudogene TRBV3-2) to TRBJ1-6; 8 bases fit TRBD1. CDR3 length: 20 amino acids. CDR1 LGHDT and CDR2 YNNKEL come from the germline V gene (reference sequence). V trimming: 1 base; J trimming: 7 bases; junction bases outside the gene matches: 18. CDR3 DNA: TGTGCCAGCAGCCAAGGAAGAAGAAGGGCAGGGGGCTCCCCGAATTCACCCCTCCACTTT. It codes for CASSQGRRRAGGSPNSPLHF.

This clone occurred a few times. This chain links TRBV19 with TRBJ2-6; D not resolved. There are 13 residues in the CDR3. V lost 6 bases, J lost 0 bases, and 3 bases lay in between. Germline-derived CDR1 and CDR2 are LNHDA and SQIVND (reference sequence). The CDR3 bases are TGTGCCAGTAGCATCTCTGGGGCCAACGTCCTGACTTTC. It yields the protein CASSISGANVLTF. Filled out from reference TRBV19 and TRBJ2-6, the complete variable domain reads DGGITQSPKYLFRKEGQNVTLSCEQNLNHDAMYWYRQDPGQGLRLIYYSQIVNDFQKGDIAEGYSVSREKKESFPLTVTSAQKNPTAFYLCASSISGANVLTFGAGSRLTVL.